The clone carrying this TCR beta chain was picked up a small number of times. Its antigen remains unknown. A quantitative 5'-RACE method, one with molecular barcodes, was used to make TCR beta libraries. One entry per CDR3 protein results from TCRdb running MiXCR on the 5' RACE reads. Of almost 400,000 distinct CDR3 sequences listed, 20% to 25% are singletons. The data stem from a study of CD8 T cells in ankylosing spondylitis. Findings and limits, study-wide: Reports say disease-linked clones showed up significantly more in matched ankylosing spondylitis synovial fluid. A motif of eight highly homologous TCR beta variants was seen as apparently characteristic of ankylosing spondylitis blood.

V lost 2 bases and J 4 bases, leaving 11 bases between the germline ends. The CDR3 is 14 amino acids. The sample consisted of blood, either unsorted or a sorted T cell fraction (not recorded which). This sequence originates from a male donor with ankylosing spondylitis. J is TRBJ1-2 and V is TRBV12-3 or TRBV12-4; no firm D call. This chain's CDR3 is CASSLLPAGYGYTF. CDR3 nucleotide sequence: TGTGCCAGCAGTTTACTCCCCGCCGGCTATGGCTACACCTTC.